Included here is one T cell receptor (beta chain) sequence, with context. V lost 10 bases and J 3 bases, leaving 16 bases between the germline ends. Germline CDR1 is ENHRY and CDR2 is SYGVKD. This CDR3 comprises 14 residues. The data originate from a study of CD8 T cells in Susac syndrome. The RNA input was about 0.5 to 1 ug, and it was reverse transcribed with random hexamers. MiXCR was run by TCRdb on the immunoSEQ multiplex PCR reads, yielding one entry per CDR3 protein. The data show approximately 150,000 distinct CDR3 sequences, about 94% seen once. Specimen: CD4+ T cells from PBMCs. The sequence came from a human donor with Susac syndrome. The V call is TRBV10-3, the J call TRBJ2-1, with TRBD1 as a possible D gene (6 bases). The CDR3 DNA is TGTGCCACGAAGGGGCAGGGGAACTACAATGAGCAGTTCTTC. Protein sequence: CATKGQGNYNEQFF.